This is a list of T cell receptor beta chains from one sample in a study of control samples from healthy donors and cancer patients. The table came from immunoSEQ multiplex PCR; TCRdb's copy has only in-frame clones and leaves some out. Among 85,000 to 100,000 clones listed, roughly 82% were seen once. Sequencing was done on a sample of blood. The source of these receptors is a man between 60 and 75 years old in good health. Each CDR3 is given with its conserved first and last residue. The D gene is left open where the match is weak. Part of the rows lack a size; the others show once, few, many or a class for expanded clones.

V gene,clone size,D gene,J gene,CDR3 length,CDR3 protein,CDR3 DNA
TRBV28,NA,NA,TRBJ1-1,11,CASTGGTEAFF,TGTGCCAGCACCGGCGGCACTGAAGCTTTCTTT
TRBV29-1,NA,TRBD2,TRBJ2-7,14,CSVEDRGGLYEQYF,TGCAGCGTTGAAGATCGGGGGGGGCTCTACGAGCAGTACTTC
TRBV30,few,TRBD1,TRBJ1-2,11,CARSGGSGYTF,TGTGCCAGGTCAGGGGGCTCTGGCTACACCTTC
TRBV5-1,NA,NA,TRBJ1-4,15,CASSLVAGYNEKLFF,TGCGCCAGCAGCTTGGTGGCAGGCTACAATGAAAAACTGTTTTTT
TRBV7-6,NA,NA,TRBJ2-2,15,CASSLLTQNTGELFF,TGTGCCAGCAGCTTACTAACCCAGAACACCGGGGAGCTGTTTTTT
TRBV19,NA,NA,TRBJ2-2,15,CASSMGARRTGELFF,TGTGCCAGTAGTATGGGTGCTAGGCGGACCGGGGAGCTGTTTTTT
TRBV7-8,few,NA,TRBJ2-1,16,CASSLNADSTYNEQFF,TGTGCCAGCAGCTTAAATGCCGACAGTACCTACAATGAGCAGTTCTTC
TRBV20-1,NA,NA,TRBJ2-5,10,CSAAQETQYF,TGCAGTGCCGCCCAAGAGACCCAGTACTTC
TRBV20-1,once,TRBD2,TRBJ2-3,16,CSASGRREGNTDTQYF,TGCAGTGCTAGTGGTAGGCGGGAGGGGAACACAGATACGCAGTATTTT
TRBV30,NA,NA,TRBJ2-3,16,CAWSAPAALGTDTQYF,TGTGCCTGGAGTGCCCCAGCGGCCTTGGGCACAGATACGCAGTATTTT
TRBV10-3,NA,NA,TRBJ2-2,13,CAISEQSTGELFF,TGTGCCATCAGTGAACAGAGCACCGGGGAGCTGTTTTTT
TRBV2,NA,TRBD1,TRBJ2-3,14,CASLRDRGPDTQYF,TGTGCCAGTCTGAGGGACAGGGGACCAGATACGCAGTATTTT
TRBV20-1,NA,TRBD1,TRBJ2-7,11,CSAGQGDEQYF,TGCAGTGCTGGACAGGGAGACGAGCAGTACTTC
TRBV5-1,once,TRBD2,TRBJ2-7,14,CASSLISGGYEQYF,TGCGCCAGCAGCTTGATTAGCGGGGGTTACGAGCAGTACTTC
TRBV30,NA,NA,TRBJ1-3,15,CAWSPKGHKGNTIYF,TGTGCCTGGAGTCCCAAGGGACACAAAGGAAACACCATATATTTT
TRBV2,once,TRBD2,TRBJ2-1,18,CASSPRGLAGGKSREQFF,TGTGCCAGCAGCCCCCGGGGACTAGCGGGGGGAAAGTCGCGGGAGCAGTTCTTC
TRBV4-1,NA,NA,TRBJ2-1,13,CASSQVPRARGFF,TGCGCCAGCAGCCAAGTGCCACGGGCAAGGGGGTTCTTC
TRBV6-2/TRBV6-3,NA,TRBD1,TRBJ2-1,15,CASSARDSIYNEQFF,TGTGCCAGCAGTGCCCGGGACAGCATCTACAATGAGCAGTTCTTC
TRBV21-1,NA,NA,TRBJ2-1,13,CASSAEKINEQFF,TGTGCCAGCAGCGCAGAGAAAATCAATGAGCAGTTCTTC
TRBV5-4,NA,NA,TRBJ1-1,16,CASSEPGHLSNTEAFF,TGTGCCAGCAGCGAGCCGGGACACCTCTCCAACACTGAAGCTTTCTTT
TRBV6-2/TRBV6-3,NA,TRBD1,TRBJ1-5,14,CASSIGQGGQPQHF,TGTGCCAGCAGTATCGGACAGGGGGGTCAGCCCCAGCATTTT
TRBV28,NA,NA,TRBJ2-6,17,CASSLIDPGSGANVLTF,TGTGCCAGCAGTTTAATTGACCCTGGCTCTGGGGCCAACGTCCTGACTTTC
TRBV6-8,NA,NA,TRBJ1-5,12,CASRGVLVRQHF,TGTGCCAGCAGGGGGGTCCTGGTCCGGCAGCATTTT
TRBV19,NA,NA,TRBJ1-3,15,CATGGGSASGNTIYF,TGTGCCACGGGGGGGGGCAGCGCCTCTGGAAACACCATATATTTT
TRBV27,NA,TRBD1,TRBJ2-7,14,CASSGLTGYYEQYF,TGTGCCAGCAGTGGTTTGACAGGGTACTACGAGCAGTACTTC
TRBV5-1,NA,NA,TRBJ2-1,18,CASSIEVRQGAGDNEQFF,TGCGCCAGCAGCATTGAGGTCCGACAGGGTGCGGGAGACAATGAGCAGTTCTTC
TRBV28,NA,NA,TRBJ2-4,10,CASPKNIQYF,TGTGCCTCGCCCAAAAACATTCAGTACTTC
TRBV11-2,NA,NA,TRBJ2-6,14,CASSLYEGANVLTF,TGTGCCAGCAGCTTATACGAAGGGGCCAACGTCCTGACTTTC
TRBV6-4,few,TRBD2,TRBJ2-1,15,CASSEVAGGPNEQFF,TGTGCCAGCAGTGAGGTAGCGGGGGGCCCCAATGAGCAGTTCTTC
TRBV4-1,NA,TRBD2,TRBJ2-7,16,CASSQVLAGSAYEQYF,TGCGCCAGCAGCCAAGTTCTAGCGGGGTCCGCCTACGAGCAGTACTTC
TRBV19,NA,NA,TRBJ1-1,13,CASSISPNTEAFF,TGTGCCAGTAGTATTTCCCCGAACACTGAAGCTTTCTTT
TRBV11-2,NA,NA,TRBJ2-2,18,CASSLGAAGASDGGELFF,TGTGCCAGCAGCTTAGGCGCGGCCGGCGCCTCCGACGGGGGGGAGCTGTTTTTT
TRBV5-1,NA,NA,TRBJ1-2,14,CASSPGGGHYGYTF,TGCGCCAGCAGCCCAGGCGGGGGCCACTATGGCTACACCTTC
TRBV5-5,NA,NA,TRBJ1-6,15,CASSLVAANNSPLHF,TGTGCCAGCAGCTTGGTGGCAGCCAATAATTCACCCCTCCACTTT
TRBV7-8,NA,NA,TRBJ1-5,16,CASKGGFAGGQQPQHF,TGTGCCAGCAAAGGTGGCTTTGCGGGGGGCCAGCAGCCCCAGCATTTT
TRBV3-1/TRBV3-2,few,NA,TRBJ1-1,15,CASSPRRAMNTEAFF,TGTGCCAGCAGCCCCAGGAGGGCTATGAACACTGAAGCTTTCTTT
TRBV5-6,NA,NA,TRBJ2-2,15,CASSLVDRNTGELFF,TGTGCCAGCAGCCTGGTCGACAGGAACACCGGGGAGCTGTTTTTT
TRBV3-1/TRBV3-2,NA,NA,TRBJ1-1,12,CASIDRNTEAFF,TGTGCCAGCATCGACAGGAACACTGAAGCTTTCTTT
TRBV28,NA,NA,TRBJ2-1,16,CASSFRMRRVFDEQFF,TGTGCCAGCAGTTTTCGGATGCGACGGGTCTTCGATGAGCAGTTCTTC
TRBV19,NA,TRBD2,TRBJ2-3,15,CASSPRGGRTDTQYF,TGTGCCAGTAGTCCCCGGGGGGGACGCACAGATACGCAGTATTTT
TRBV3-1/TRBV3-2,NA,NA,TRBJ2-3,15,CASSPLQGSTDTQYF,TGTGCCAGCAGCCCCCTTCAGGGTAGCACAGATACGCAGTATTTT
TRBV6-4,NA,NA,TRBJ2-3,15,CASSPTGGEADTQYF,TGTGCCAGCAGTCCCACGGGGGGCGAGGCAGATACGCAGTATTTT
TRBV4-1,NA,NA,TRBJ2-3,16,CASSQGGYTSTDTQYF,TGCGCCAGCAGCCAGGGGGGTTACACTAGCACAGATACGCAGTATTTT
TRBV7-6,NA,TRBD1,TRBJ2-7,15,CASSLGAGGTYEQYF,TGTGCCAGCAGCTTAGGGGCAGGGGGAACCTACGAGCAGTACTTC
TRBV6-5,few,NA,TRBJ1-1,13,CASSYRGQTEAFF,TGTGCCAGCAGTTACCGGGGTCAGACTGAAGCTTTCTTT
TRBV6-5,NA,NA,TRBJ2-1,15,CASSYGRGHYNEQFF,TGTGCCAGCAGTTACGGTCGCGGGCACTACAATGAGCAGTTCTTC
TRBV28,NA,NA,TRBJ2-3,18,CASSMSPGLGALTDTQYF,TGTGCCAGCAGTATGAGTCCAGGGCTAGGAGCCCTCACAGATACGCAGTATTTT
TRBV7-2,NA,TRBD1,TRBJ1-6,14,CASSHPGQGFTLHF,TGTGCCAGCAGTCACCCGGGACAGGGATTTACCCTCCACTTT
TRBV19,few,NA,TRBJ1-5,12,CASSIAGLPQHF,TGTGCCAGTAGTATAGCTGGGTTACCCCAGCATTTT
TRBV6-2/TRBV6-3,medium-sized,NA,TRBJ1-2,15,CASSYPPDRPSGYTF,TGTGCCAGCAGTTATCCCCCCGACAGGCCCTCTGGCTACACCTTC
TRBV4-2,NA,TRBD1,TRBJ2-7,15,CASSQENRGTYEQYF,TGTGCCAGCAGCCAAGAGAACAGGGGCACCTACGAGCAGTACTTC
TRBV21-1,NA,NA,TRBJ2-1,16,CASSKAVGCSYNEQFF,TGTGCCAGCAGCAAAGCTGTCGGGTGCTCCTACAATGAGCAGTTCTTC